This TCR beta chain was identified in a study of cytomegalovirus exposure and HLA in healthy donors. PCR primers comprised 60 Vbeta and 13 Jbeta primers. Here immunoSEQ multiplex PCR was the method, and the copy in TCRdb shows in-frame clones only, minus some. Found here are 100,000 or so clones, 80% of them singletons; the top ten hold 7.3%. V gave up 6 bases and J gave up 6 bases; unmatched junction bases: 10. This CDR3 comprises 14 residues. CDR1 is SGHVS, CDR2 FQNEAQ, per germline. The sequence came from a man younger than 40 in good health and CMV-seronegative. Sequenced input: PBMCs. The rearrangement uses TRBV7-8 and TRBJ1-1, with TRBD1 identical over 7 bases. The CDR3 protein is CASRLQGIFAEAFF. As DNA, the CDR3 is TGTGCCAGCAGACTACAGGGGATATTCGCTGAAGCTTTCTTT.